The sample holds one count of the clone carrying this T cell receptor beta chain. As yet, its antigen is unknown. The protocol was immunoSEQ multiplex PCR, while the TCRdb copy is restricted to in-frame clones and leaves out a portion. This sample has 300,000 to 400,000 clones, with roughly 84% found just once. The source of the sample is a study of Ad26.COV2.S vaccination and SARS-CoV-2 variants. Turning to the study itself: Donor joined the COV1001 Ad26.COV2.S trial arm. Study-level results: The TCR breadth and depth analyses may have produced an underestimate of total T cell responses. Those who received the vaccine showed greater spike-specific TCR breadth than those given placebo. Comparable non-spike TCR breadth was observed in vaccine and placebo recipients.

This CDR3 comprises 15 residues. The ends were cut back, 4 bases at V and 9 bases at J, with 19 bases in the middle. Germline V gene sequence: CDR1 LNHDA, CDR2 SQIVND (reference sequence). Noted treatment: around 19 received Ad26.COV2.S at low or high dose, single or two shots; about 5 received placebo; per-sample allocation not given. Sampling took place 63 days after the first vaccine or placebo injection. V is TRBV19 and J is TRBJ1-3; D is undetermined. The sequence came from a person between 18 and 60 years old who received the Ad26.COV2.S COVID-19 vaccine or a placebo. The sample was peripheral blood, taken in a trial of Ad26.COV2.S vaccine versus placebo. The CDR3 loop is CASSTPGGALGTIYF. Here the CDR3 DNA reads TGTGCCAGTAGTACGCCGGGAGGAGCCCTAGGCACCATATATTTT.